Sequencing of this T cell receptor (beta chain) was carried out in a study of blood T cell repertoires in COVID-19. Turning to the study itself: Whether acute or convalescent, the COVID-19 samples came from the United States, Italy and Spain.

The CDR3 contains 14 residues. Germline assignment: CDR1 SGHTA and CDR2 FQGTGA. Trimming took 7 bases from V and 4 from J; bases not matched to a gene: 8. How the authors handled the data: Estimates of nucleated cell counts were drawn from the amplification of reference gene primers. Sequencing used immunoSEQ multiplex PCR; TCRdb keeps in-frame clones, though not all of them. V and J calls plus clone size are reproduced from that table; the DNA served to infer D and trimming. The sample holds 200,000 to 250,000 clones; 84% are singletons and the top ten take roughly 10%. This TCR was sampled from a man aged 50 to 59 with active or convalescent COVID-19. The chain employs TRBV7-3 and TRBJ2-5, with 8 bases matching TRBD1. The sample taken for sequencing was peripheral blood. CDR3 sequence reads: CASIERGTGETQYF. CDR3 in DNA: TGTGCCAGCATCGAGCGCGGGACAGGAGAGACCCAGTACTTC.